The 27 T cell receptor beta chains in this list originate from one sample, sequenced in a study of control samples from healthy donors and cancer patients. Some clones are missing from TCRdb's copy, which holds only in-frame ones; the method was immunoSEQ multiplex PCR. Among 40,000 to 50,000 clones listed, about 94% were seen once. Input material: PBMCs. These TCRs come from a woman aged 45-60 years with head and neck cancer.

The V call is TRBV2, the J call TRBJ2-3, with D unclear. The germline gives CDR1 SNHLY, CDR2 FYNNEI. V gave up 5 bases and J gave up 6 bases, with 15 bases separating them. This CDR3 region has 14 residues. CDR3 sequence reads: CASSFYGSTDTQYF. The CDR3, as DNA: TGTGCCAGCAGTTTCTACGGGTCTACGGATACGCAGTATTTT.

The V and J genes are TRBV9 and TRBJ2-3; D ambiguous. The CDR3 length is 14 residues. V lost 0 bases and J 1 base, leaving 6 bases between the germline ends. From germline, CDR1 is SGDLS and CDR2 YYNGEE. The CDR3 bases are TGTGCCAGCAGCGTAGGAGGACGCACAGATACGCAGTATTTT. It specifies CASSVGGRTDTQYF.

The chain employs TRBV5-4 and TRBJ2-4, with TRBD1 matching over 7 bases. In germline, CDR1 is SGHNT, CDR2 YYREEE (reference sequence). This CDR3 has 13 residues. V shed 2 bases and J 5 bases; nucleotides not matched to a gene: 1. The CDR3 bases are TGTGCCAGCAGCTTAGGACAGGAAAACATTCAGTACTTC. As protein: CASSLGQENIQYF.

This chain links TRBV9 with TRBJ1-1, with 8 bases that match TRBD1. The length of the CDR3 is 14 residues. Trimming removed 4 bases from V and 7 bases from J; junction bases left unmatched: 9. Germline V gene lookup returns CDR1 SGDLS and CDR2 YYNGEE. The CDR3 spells CASSTGQGRSEAFF. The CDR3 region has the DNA TGTGCCAGCAGCACCGGACAGGGAAGGAGTGAAGCTTTCTTT.

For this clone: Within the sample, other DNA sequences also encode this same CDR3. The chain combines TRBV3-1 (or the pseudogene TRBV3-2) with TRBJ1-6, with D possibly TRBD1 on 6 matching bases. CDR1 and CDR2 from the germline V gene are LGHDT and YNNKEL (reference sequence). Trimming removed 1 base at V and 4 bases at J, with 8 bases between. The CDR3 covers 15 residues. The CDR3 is CASSQVGQYNSPLHF. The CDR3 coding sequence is TGTGCCAGCAGCCAAGTCGGACAGTATAATTCACCCCTCCACTTT.

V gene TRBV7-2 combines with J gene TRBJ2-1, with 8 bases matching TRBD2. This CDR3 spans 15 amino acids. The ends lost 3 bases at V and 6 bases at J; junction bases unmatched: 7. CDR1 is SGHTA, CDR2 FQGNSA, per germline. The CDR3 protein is CASSFTRGVSNEQFF. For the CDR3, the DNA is TGTGCCAGCAGCTTTACGCGGGGGGTGAGCAATGAGCAGTTCTTC.

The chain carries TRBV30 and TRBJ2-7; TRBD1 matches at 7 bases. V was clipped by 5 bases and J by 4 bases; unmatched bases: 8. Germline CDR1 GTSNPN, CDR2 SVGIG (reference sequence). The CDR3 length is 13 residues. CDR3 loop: CAWAPGQLYEQYF. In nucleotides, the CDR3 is TGTGCCTGGGCCCCGGGACAGTTATACGAGCAGTACTTC. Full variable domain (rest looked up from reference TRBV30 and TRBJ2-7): SQTIHQWPATLVQPVGSPLSLECTVEGTSNPNLYWYRQAAGRGLQLLFYSVGIGQISSEVPQNLSASRPQDRQFILSSKKLLLSDSGFYLCAWAPGQLYEQYFGPGTRLTVT.

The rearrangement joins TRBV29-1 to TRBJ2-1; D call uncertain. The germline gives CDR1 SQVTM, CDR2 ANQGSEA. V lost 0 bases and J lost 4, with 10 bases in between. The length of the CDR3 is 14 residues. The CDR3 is CSVEEVAGYNEQFF. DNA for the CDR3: TGCAGCGTTGAAGAGGTCGCCGGGTACAATGAGCAGTTCTTC.

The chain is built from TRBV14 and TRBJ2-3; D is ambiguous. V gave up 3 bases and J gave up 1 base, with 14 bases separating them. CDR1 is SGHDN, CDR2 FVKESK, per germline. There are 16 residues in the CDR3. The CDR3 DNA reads TGTGCCAGCAGCCAGGAAAGCTTTTGGGGCACAGATACGCAGTATTTT. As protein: CASSQESFWGTDTQYF.

The CDR3 loop is CASSFPGVLVNTEAFF. CDR3 DNA: TGTGCCAGCAGTTTTCCCGGAGTTTTAGTGAACACTGAAGCTTTCTTT. The chain employs TRBV28 and TRBJ1-1; D unresolved. This CDR3 has 16 residues. V lost 3 bases, J lost 0 bases, and 14 bases lay in between. CDR1 is MDHEN and CDR2 is SYDVKM in the germline V gene. Filled out from reference TRBV28 and TRBJ1-1, the complete variable domain reads DVKVTQSSRYLVKRTGEKVFLECVQDMDHENMFWYRQDPGLGLRLIYFSYDVKMKEKGDIPEGYSVSREKKERFSLILESASTNQTSMYLCASSFPGVLVNTEAFFGQGTRLTVV.

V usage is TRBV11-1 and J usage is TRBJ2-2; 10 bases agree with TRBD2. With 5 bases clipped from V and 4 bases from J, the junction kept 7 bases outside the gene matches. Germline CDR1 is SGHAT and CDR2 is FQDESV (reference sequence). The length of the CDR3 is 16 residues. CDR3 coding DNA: TGTGCCAGCAGCGCGCTAGCGGGAGTGGTCACCGGGGAGCTGTTTTTT. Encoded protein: CASSALAGVVTGELFF.

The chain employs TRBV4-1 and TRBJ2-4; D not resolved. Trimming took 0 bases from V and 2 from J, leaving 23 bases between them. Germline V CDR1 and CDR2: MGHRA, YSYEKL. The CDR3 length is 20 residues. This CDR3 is CASSQEFNSARSYTKNIQYF. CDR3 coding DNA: TGCGCCAGCAGCCAAGAGTTTAATTCGGCTAGGAGTTATACCAAAAACATTCAGTACTTC.

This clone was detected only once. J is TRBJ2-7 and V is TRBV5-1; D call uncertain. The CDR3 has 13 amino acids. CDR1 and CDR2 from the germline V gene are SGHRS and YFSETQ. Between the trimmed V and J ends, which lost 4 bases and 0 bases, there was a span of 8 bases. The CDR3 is CASSLVSSYEQYF. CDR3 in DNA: TGCGCCAGCAGCCTCGTGAGCTCCTACGAGCAGTACTTC.

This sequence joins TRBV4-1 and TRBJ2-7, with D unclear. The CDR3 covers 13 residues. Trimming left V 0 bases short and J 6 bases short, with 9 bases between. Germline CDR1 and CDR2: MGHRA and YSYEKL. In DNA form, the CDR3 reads TGCGCCAGCAGCCAAGAAAGACAAGGCGAGCAGTACTTC. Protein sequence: CASSQERQGEQYF.

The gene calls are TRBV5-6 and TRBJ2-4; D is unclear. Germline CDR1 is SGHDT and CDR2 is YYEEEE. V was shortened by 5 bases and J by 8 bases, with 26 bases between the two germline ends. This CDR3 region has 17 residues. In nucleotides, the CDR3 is TGTGCCAGCAGGCCGACAAAGTTGAAGAGGATGATTGACATTCAGTACTTC. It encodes CASRPTKLKRMIDIQYF.

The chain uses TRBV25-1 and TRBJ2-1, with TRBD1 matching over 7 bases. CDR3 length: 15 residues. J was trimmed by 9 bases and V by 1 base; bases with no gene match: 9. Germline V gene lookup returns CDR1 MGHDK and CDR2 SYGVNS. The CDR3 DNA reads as TGTGCCAGCAGTGAATGGCAGGGGGAAGTGGGTGAGCAGTTCTTC. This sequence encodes CASSEWQGEVGEQFF. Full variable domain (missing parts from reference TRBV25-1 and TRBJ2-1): EADIYQTPRYLVIGTGKKITLECSQTMGHDKMYWYQQDPGMELHLIHYSYGVNSTEKGDLSSESTVSRIRTEHFPLTLESARPSHTSQYLCASSEWQGEVGEQFFGPGTRLTVL.

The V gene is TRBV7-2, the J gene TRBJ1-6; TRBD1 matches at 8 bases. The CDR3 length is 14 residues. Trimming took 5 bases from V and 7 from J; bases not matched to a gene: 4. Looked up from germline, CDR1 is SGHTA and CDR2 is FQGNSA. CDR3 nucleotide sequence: TGTGCCAGCAGCCCGCGACAGGGGAATTCACCCCTCCACTTT. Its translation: CASSPRQGNSPLHF.

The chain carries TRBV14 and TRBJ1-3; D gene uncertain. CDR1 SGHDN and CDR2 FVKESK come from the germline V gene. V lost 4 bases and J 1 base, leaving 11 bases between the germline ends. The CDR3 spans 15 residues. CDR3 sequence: CASSPPRWSGNTIYF. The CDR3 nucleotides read TGTGCCAGCAGCCCTCCACGGTGGTCTGGAAACACCATATATTTT.

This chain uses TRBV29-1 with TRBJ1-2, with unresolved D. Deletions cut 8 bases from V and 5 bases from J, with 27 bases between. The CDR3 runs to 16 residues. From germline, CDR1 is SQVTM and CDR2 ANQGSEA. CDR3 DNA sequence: TGCAGCCCATTACAATGGGATTACACAGCGAATTATGGCTACACCTTC. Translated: CSPLQWDYTANYGYTF.

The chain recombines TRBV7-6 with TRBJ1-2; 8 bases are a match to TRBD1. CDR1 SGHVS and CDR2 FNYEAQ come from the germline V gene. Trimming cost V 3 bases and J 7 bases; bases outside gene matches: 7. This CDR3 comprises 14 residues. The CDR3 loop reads CASSFGQGAVGYTF. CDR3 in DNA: TGTGCCAGCAGCTTCGGACAGGGAGCGGTTGGCTACACCTTC.

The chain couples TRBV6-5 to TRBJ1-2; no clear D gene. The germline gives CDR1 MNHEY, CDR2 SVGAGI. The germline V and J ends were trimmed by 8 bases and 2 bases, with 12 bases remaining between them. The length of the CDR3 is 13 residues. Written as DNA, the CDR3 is TGTGCCAGCTACAGCCTCCCCAACTATGGCTACACCTTC. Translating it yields CASYSLPNYGYTF.

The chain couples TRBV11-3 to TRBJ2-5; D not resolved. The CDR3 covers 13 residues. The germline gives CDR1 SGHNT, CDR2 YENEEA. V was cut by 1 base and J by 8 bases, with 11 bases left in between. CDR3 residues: CASSLVPGGTQYF. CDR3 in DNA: TGTGCCAGCAGCTTAGTGCCCGGCGGAACCCAGTACTTC.

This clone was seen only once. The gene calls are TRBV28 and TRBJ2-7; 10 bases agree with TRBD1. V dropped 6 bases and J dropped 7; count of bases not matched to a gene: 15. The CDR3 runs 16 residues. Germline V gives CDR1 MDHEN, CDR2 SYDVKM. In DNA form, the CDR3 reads TGTGCCAGCAGCCAATTAAACCGGGACAGGGGCAAGGAGCAGTACTTC. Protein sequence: CASSQLNRDRGKEQYF.

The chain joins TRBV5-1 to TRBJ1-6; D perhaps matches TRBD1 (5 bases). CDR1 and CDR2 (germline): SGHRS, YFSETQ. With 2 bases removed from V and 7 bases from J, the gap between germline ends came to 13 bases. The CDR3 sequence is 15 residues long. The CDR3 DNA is TGCGCCAGCAGCTTTTCAGGGCCGACAAATTCACCCCTCCACTTT. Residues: CASSFSGPTNSPLHF.

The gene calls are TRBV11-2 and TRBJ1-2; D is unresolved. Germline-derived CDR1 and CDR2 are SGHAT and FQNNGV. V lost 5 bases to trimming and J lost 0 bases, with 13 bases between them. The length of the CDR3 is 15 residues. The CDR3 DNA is TGTGCCAGCAGCACCAGACGGACCCCTAACTATGGCTACACCTTC. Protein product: CASSTRRTPNYGYTF.

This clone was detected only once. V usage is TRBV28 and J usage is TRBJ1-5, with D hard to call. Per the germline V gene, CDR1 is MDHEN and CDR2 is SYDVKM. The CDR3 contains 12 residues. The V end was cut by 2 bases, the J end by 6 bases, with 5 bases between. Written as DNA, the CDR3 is TGTGCCAGCAGTTTAAGCGGTCAGCCCCAGCATTTT. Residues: CASSLSGQPQHF.

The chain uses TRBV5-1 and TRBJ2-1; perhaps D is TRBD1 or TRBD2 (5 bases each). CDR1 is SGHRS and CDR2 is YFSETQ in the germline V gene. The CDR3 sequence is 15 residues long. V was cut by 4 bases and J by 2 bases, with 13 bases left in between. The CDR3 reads CASSPAGGTYNEQFF. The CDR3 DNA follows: TGCGCCAGCAGCCCGGCTGGGGGAACCTACAATGAGCAGTTCTTC.